The 10 T cell receptor beta chains reported below all come from one sample, sequenced in a study of cytomegalovirus exposure and HLA in healthy donors (dated by TCRdb to the late 2010s). The library was prepared using the immunoSEQ multiplex PCR assay. The immuneACCESS repertoire file appears here via TCRdb, limited to in-frame rearrangements. These files lack a portion of the clones; in checked studies, under half of the deficit traces to unresolved V genes, and the cause of the others is not known. This sample has approximately 190,000 clones in its table, and around 80% of those were observed once. 10% to 15% of the sample goes to the ten largest clones. The sequenced sample consisted of PBMCs. These receptor sequences come from a woman younger than 45 in good health and CMV-seropositive.

The gene calls are TRBV30 and TRBJ1-5, with a possible D match to TRBD1 (5 bases). This CDR3 contains 15 residues. CDR1 is GTSNPN and CDR2 is SVGIG in the germline V gene (reference sequence). Trimming took off 0 bases at V and 9 bases at J, with 18 bases between the two ends. The CDR3 loop is CAWSVGGGALGPQHF. The CDR3 DNA reads as TGTGCCTGGAGTGTTGGAGGAGGGGCCCTCGGGCCCCAGCATTTT.

The V call is TRBV2, the J call TRBJ2-2; TRBD1 is a possible D gene (6 bases). The germline V gene has CDR1 SNHLY and CDR2 FYNNEI. The length of the CDR3 is 13 residues. V lost 6 bases and J lost 8, with 13 bases in between. The CDR3 region has the DNA TGTGCCAGCAGCAACAGGGAGAGTGGGGAGCTGTTTTTT. Amino acid sequence: CASSNRESGELFF.

The V call is TRBV2, the J call TRBJ2-1; possibly TRBD2 for D (6 bases). There are 14 residues in the CDR3. The ends were cut back, 1 base at V and 8 bases at J, with 12 bases in the middle. Germline assignment: CDR1 SNHLY and CDR2 FYNNEI. CDR3 protein: CASSEGRGRDEQFF. The CDR3 DNA reads TGTGCCAGCAGTGAAGGGAGGGGCAGGGATGAGCAGTTCTTC.

The chain is built from TRBV6-5 and TRBJ1-1; TRBD1 agrees at 7 bases. Germline-derived CDR1 and CDR2 are MNHEY and SVGAGI. Germline trimming cut 5 bases from V and 4 bases from J; bases unmatched to any gene: 7. The CDR3 sequence is 14 residues long. The CDR3, as DNA: TGTGCCAGCAGTGCCCGACAGGGTGGCACTGAAGCTTTCTTT. Residues: CASSARQGGTEAFF.

This clone was picked up a small number of times. The chain has TRBV5-1 and TRBJ1-1; TRBD1 might be the D (5 bases). V was shortened by 2 bases and J by 1 base, with 6 bases between the two germline ends. CDR1 is SGHRS, CDR2 YFSETQ, per germline. The CDR3 extends over 13 amino acids. This chain's CDR3 is CASSFQGNTEAFF. DNA of the CDR3: TGCGCCAGCAGCTTCCAGGGGAACACTGAAGCTTTCTTT.

The chain couples TRBV27 to TRBJ2-2; the match to TRBD1 covers 9 bases. The J segment lost 4 bases and the V segment lost 6 bases, leaving 6 bases of the junction unmatched. This CDR3 spans 15 amino acids. The V gene's germline CDR1 is MNHEY and CDR2 SMNVEV (reference sequence). The CDR3 here is CASRSRDRVTGELFF. Written as DNA, the CDR3 is TGTGCCAGCAGATCCCGGGACAGGGTCACCGGGGAGCTGTTTTTT.

The chain couples TRBV19 to TRBJ1-2, with TRBD1 matching over 7 bases. From germline, CDR1 is LNHDA and CDR2 SQIVND (reference sequence). The CDR3 extends over 14 amino acids. V trimming: 3 bases; J trimming: 6 bases; junction bases outside the gene matches: 7. CDR3 sequence (DNA): TGTGCCAGTAGTATGAGACAGGGAAGTAATGGCTACACCTTC. Its protein product is CASSMRQGSNGYTF.

The genes are TRBV6-1 and TRBJ2-5, with 10 bases aligning to TRBD2. The CDR3 is 15 residues long. Germline V gene sequence: CDR1 MNHNS, CDR2 SASEGT. The V segment lost 6 bases and the J segment 7 bases; nucleotides outside the gene matches: 11. The CDR3 DNA reads TGTGCCAGCAGCAGGGGAGCGGGAGGGTTCGCGACCCAGTACTTC. Protein product: CASSRGAGGFATQYF.

The chain is built from TRBV29-1 and TRBJ1-1; TRBD1 might be the D (6 bases). Trimming left V 3 bases short and J 4 bases short, with 12 bases between. CDR3 size: 13 residues. CDR1 is SQVTM and CDR2 is ANQGSEA in the germline V gene. The CDR3 nucleotides read TGCAGCGTTGACTCCAGGGGTGGCACTGAAGCTTTCTTT. This translates into CSVDSRGGTEAFF.

V gene TRBV11-2 combines with J gene TRBJ2-1, with 7 bases that match TRBD2. Germline CDR1 is SGHAT and CDR2 is FQNNGV. J was trimmed by 3 bases and V by 5 bases; bases with no gene match: 4. This CDR3 region has 14 residues. The CDR3 region has the DNA TGTGCCAGCAGCCCGAGCGGGATCTACAATGAGCAGTTCTTC. Encoded protein: CASSPSGIYNEQFF.